The 24 T cell receptor beta chains below were found in one sample sequenced in a study of graft-versus-host responses after intestinal transplantation. Some clones are missing from TCRdb's copy, which holds only in-frame ones; the method was immunoSEQ multiplex PCR. The sample carries 80,000 or so clones, roughly 90% recorded once. Sequenced material: PBMCs, taken 98 days after intestinal transplantation. Source of these receptors: a human patient who received an intestinal transplant, so some T cells may come from the graft donor.

The V call is TRBV27, the J call TRBJ2-3; no reliable D call. Per germline, CDR1 MNHEY and CDR2 SMNVEV (reference sequence). Trimming cost V 1 base and J 4 bases, with 9 bases left between them. There are 14 residues in the CDR3. Here the CDR3 reads CASSLFPGSDTQYF. The DNA for the CDR3 is TGTGCCAGCAGTTTATTCCCGGGCTCAGATACGCAGTATTTT.

V gene TRBV28 combines with J gene TRBJ1-5, with TRBD1 identical over 12 bases. The germline gives CDR1 MDHEN, CDR2 SYDVKM. V lost 3 bases and J lost 5; bases outside the gene matches: 5. CDR3 length: 16 residues. The CDR3: CASSFGDRGRYQPQHF. The CDR3 bases are TGTGCCAGCAGTTTTGGGGACAGGGGGCGGTATCAGCCCCAGCATTTT.

This chain connects TRBV20-1 to TRBJ2-7; 7 bases are a match to TRBD1. The CDR3 loop spans 11 amino acids. Germline V gives CDR1 DFQATT, CDR2 SNEGSKA (reference sequence). Trimming took 6 bases from V and 6 from J; bases not matched to a gene: 5. The CDR3 DNA sequence: TGCAGTGCCCCTAGACAGGGCGAGCAGTACTTC. This codes for CSAPRQGEQYF.

This clone was seen a single time. This chain links TRBV7-6 with TRBJ1-1, with D perhaps TRBD1 (5 bases). This CDR3 comprises 16 residues. V dropped 5 bases and J dropped 1 base, with 17 bases sitting between them. Germline lookup yields CDR1 SGHVS and CDR2 FNYEAQ. For the CDR3, the DNA is TGTGCCAGCAGCCCACGGACACAAACCCCGAACACTGAAGCTTTCTTT. As protein: CASSPRTQTPNTEAFF. Complete variable domain (other parts from reference TRBV7-6 and TRBJ1-1): GAGVSQSPRYKVTKRGQDVALRCDPISGHVSLYWYRQALGQGPEFLTYFNYEAQQDKSGLPNDRFSAERPEGSISTLTIQRTEQRDSAMYRCASSPRTQTPNTEAFFGQGTRLTVV.

About this clone: One junction end disagrees with the germline gene, perhaps due to a read error. The chain uses TRBV7-9 and TRBJ2-1; D tentatively fits TRBD1 or TRBD2 (5 bases each). This CDR3 has 15 residues. CDR1 and CDR2 from the germline V gene are SEHNR and FQNEAQ (reference sequence). The CDR3 loop is CASSFGTWGNNERFF. CDR3 DNA sequence: TGTGCCAGCAGCTTCGGGACGTGGGGGAACAATGAGCGGTTCTTC.

About this clone itself: The conserved phenylalanine or tryptophan normally closing the CDR3 is absent here, so this likely arose from a read error. Because the CDR3's place on the DNA is in doubt, the DNA is left out and the CDR3 is given as listed by TCRdb. CDR3 region: CASSNIRDRFYGYTL. The chain carries TRBV21-1 and TRBJ1-2. TRBV21-1 is tagged as a pseudogene. Including both end residues, the CDR3 is 15 amino acids long.

The rearrangement links TRBV19 to TRBJ2-5, with 11 bases identical to TRBD1. The J call is uncertain, as TRBJ2-7 better fits the DNA end. CDR3 length: 17 residues. Germline V gene data show CDR1 as LNHDA and CDR2 as SQIVND (reference sequence). The DNA of the CDR3 is TGTGCCAGTAGTATATCCGGCGGACAGGGGGCTGTCGTCGAGCAGTACTTC. Its protein is CASSISGGQGAVVEQYF.

This chain uses TRBV6-5 with TRBJ2-3, with TRBD2 matching over 15 bases. The germline V gene has CDR1 MNHEY and CDR2 SVGAGI. The length of the CDR3 is 14 residues. With V trimmed by 10 bases and J by 4 bases, 3 bases remained unmatched. CDR3 sequence reads: CATGLAGGPDTQYF. In nucleotides, the CDR3 is TGTGCCACGGGACTAGCGGGAGGCCCAGATACGCAGTATTTT.

The chain combines TRBV10-2 with TRBJ2-2; possible D gene TRBD2, 6 bases. The CDR3 has 16 residues. Germline V lookup: CDR1 WSHSY, CDR2 SAAADI. The V gene lost 6 bases and the J gene lost 1 base, with 15 bases spanning the gap. As DNA, the CDR3 is TGCGCCAGCAGGCCTCCGGGACTGAAGAACACCGGGGAGCTGTTTTTT. Its protein is CASRPPGLKNTGELFF.

With regard to this clone: Other DNA sequences in the sample encode the same CDR3. The rearrangement joins TRBV6-4 to TRBJ2-6; perhaps TRBD1 as D (5 bases). With 0 bases removed from V and 2 bases from J, the gap between germline ends came to 5 bases. The CDR3 runs to 15 residues. Germline CDR1 MRHNA, CDR2 SNTAGT. CDR3 in amino acids: CASSDSGAGANVLTF. In DNA form, the CDR3 reads TGTGCCAGCAGTGACTCAGGGGCTGGGGCCAACGTCCTGACTTTC.

The chain joins TRBV6-1 to TRBJ1-2; 7 nucleotides agree with TRBD1. The ends lost 5 bases at V and 4 bases at J; junction bases unmatched: 10. This CDR3 spans 15 amino acids. Germline V gene data show CDR1 as MNHNS and CDR2 as SASEGT. CDR3 sequence (DNA): TGTGCCAGCAGTTTTACAACAGGGACAGTCTATGGCTACACCTTC. It codes for CASSFTTGTVYGYTF.

In its sample, this clone was seen once. The chain joins TRBV7-6 to TRBJ1-4, with D possibly being TRBD1 (5 bases). The CDR3 spans 13 residues. Germline V gene sequence: CDR1 SGHVS, CDR2 FNYEAQ. Trimming pared 5 bases from V and 7 bases from J, leaving 11 bases between. The CDR3 loop is CASSRGWGEKLFF. In DNA, the CDR3 is TGTGCCAGCAGCAGGGGCTGGGGTGAAAAACTGTTTTTT.

The chain joins TRBV28 to TRBJ1-5; 9 bases align to TRBD1. This CDR3 has 16 residues. Trimming removed 2 bases from V and 5 bases from J; junction bases left unmatched: 7. CDR1 is MDHEN, CDR2 SYDVKM, per germline. CDR3 nucleotide sequence: TGTGCCAGCAGTTTACCACAGGGGGCAGCGGATCAGCCCCAGCATTTT. Translated: CASSLPQGAADQPQHF.

The genes are TRBV5-4 and TRBJ1-2; D may be TRBD1 (5 bases). The CDR3 covers 14 residues. V lost 1 base to trimming and J lost 4 bases, with 11 bases between them. Per germline, CDR1 SGHNT and CDR2 YYREEE (reference sequence). The CDR3 DNA follows: TGTGCCAGCAGCTTGCCAGGGAACCCCTATGGCTACACCTTC. This encodes CASSLPGNPYGYTF.

The chain combines TRBV4-1 with TRBJ2-7, with D hard to call. CDR3 size: 13 residues. V lost 5 bases, J lost 0 bases, and 8 bases lay in between. Germline CDR1 reads MGHRA; CDR2 reads YSYEKL. DNA of the CDR3: TGCGCCAGCAGCGACATCCCCTCCTACGAGCAGTACTTC. It translates to CASSDIPSYEQYF.

The gene calls are TRBV9 and TRBJ2-3; no clear D gene. There are 14 residues in the CDR3. The germline gives CDR1 SGDLS, CDR2 YYNGEE. Trimming took off 3 bases at V and 1 base at J, with 9 bases between the two ends. The CDR3 sequence: CASSGERGTDTQYF. The CDR3 DNA is TGTGCCAGCAGCGGCGAACGGGGCACAGATACGCAGTATTTT.

The CDR3 protein is CASSGYLDRSHEQYF. CDR3 nucleotides: TGCGCCAGCAGCGGCTATTTGGACAGGTCGCACGAGCAGTACTTC. The rearrangement joins TRBV4-1 to TRBJ2-7; 7 bases are shared with TRBD1. There are 15 residues in the CDR3. CDR1 and CDR2 from the germline V gene are MGHRA and YSYEKL. V trimming: 5 bases; J trimming: 5 bases; junction bases outside the gene matches: 12.

This rearrangement joins TRBV6-1 to TRBJ2-7, with D unclear. The CDR3 extends over 11 amino acids. Germline V lookup: CDR1 MNHNS, CDR2 SASEGT. The V gene lost 5 bases and the J gene lost 4 bases, with 6 bases spanning the gap. CDR3 residues: CASSSRYEQYF. CDR3 nucleotides: TGTGCCAGCAGTTCCCGGTACGAGCAGTACTTC.

J is TRBJ1-3 and V is TRBV4-1; D gene ambiguous. The germline V and J ends were trimmed by 1 base and 0 bases, with 7 bases remaining between them. The CDR3 extends over 15 amino acids. Germline V gene sequence: CDR1 MGHRA, CDR2 YSYEKL. Here the CDR3 reads CASSQAGISGNTIYF. CDR3 in DNA: TGCGCCAGCAGCCAAGCGGGCATCTCTGGAAACACCATATATTTT.

The chain uses TRBV9 and TRBJ2-3; D unresolved. Germline-derived CDR1 and CDR2 are SGDLS and YYNGEE. The CDR3 sequence is 14 residues long. Trimming stripped 4 bases from V and 2 bases from J, with 11 bases between. The chain's CDR3 is CASSPVPFTDTQYF. The CDR3 DNA reads as TGTGCCAGCAGCCCTGTACCCTTCACAGATACGCAGTATTTT.

For the CDR3, the DNA is TGCGCCAGCAGTGAGTCGAGGGATCAGCCCCAGCATTTT. Its translation: CASSESRDQPQHF. This chain joins TRBV10-2 and TRBJ1-5; D gene ambiguous. CDR1 is WSHSY, CDR2 SAAADI, per germline. This CDR3 is built from 13 residues. The V gene lost 0 bases and the J gene lost 5 bases, with 5 bases spanning the gap.

The chain has TRBV28 and TRBJ1-5; the match to TRBD1 covers 7 bases. The V and J ends lost 2 bases and 2 bases, in that order; junction bases with no gene match: 0. Per the germline V gene, CDR1 is MDHEN and CDR2 is SYDVKM. The CDR3 has 14 residues. CDR3 in DNA: TGTGCCAGCAGTTTAGGACAGGGCAATCAGCCCCAGCATTTT. Encoded protein: CASSLGQGNQPQHF.

This clone was observed a handful of times. The rearrangement links TRBV6-4 to TRBJ2-3; TRBD1 matches at 12 bases. The junction had 1 base not matched to a gene; V was cut back by 2 bases and J by 4 bases. The length of the CDR3 is 15 residues. Germline CDR1 and CDR2: MRHNA and SNTAGT. This CDR3 is CASSDGTGGPDTQYF. CDR3 nucleotide sequence: TGTGCCAGCAGTGACGGGACAGGGGGCCCAGATACGCAGTATTTT.

The chain links TRBV15 to TRBJ2-7; 8 bases map to TRBD1. This CDR3 region has 15 residues. V shed 5 bases, J shed 2 bases, and the junction held 8 bases outside the gene matches. Germline CDR1 and CDR2: LNHNV and YYDKDF (reference sequence). The DNA of the CDR3 is TGTGCCACCAGCTACACCGGGACAGGTACCTACGAGCAGTACTTC. Protein sequence: CATSYTGTGTYEQYF.